The text below deals with one TCR beta chain. Its antigen remains unidentified. The data were taken from a study of OX40 agonist ivuxolimab in advanced cancers. Study in general: Administration of intravenous ivuxolimab to patients occurred every 2 weeks at 0.01 to 10 mg/kg. A male proportion of 82.7% was recorded, with mean age roughly 62 years and range roughly 20 to 85. The study, taken as a whole, reports: Both CD4+ and CD8+ T cell populations in blood had undergone clonal expansion by week 6 at 0.1 to 3.0 mg/kg. Nonresponders included some who also had low normalized T-cell clonal expansion.

The method was immunoSEQ multiplex PCR; TCRdb's version includes in-frame clones alone and lacks a portion of them. The sample lists 30,000 to 35,000 clones; around 85% were seen once. The V and J ends lost 3 bases and 6 bases respectively, with 21 bases between them. The germline CDR1 and CDR2 sequences are SGDLS and YYNGEE. The CDR3 runs 16 residues. The starting material was CD4+ or CD8+ T cells sorted from blood, obtained in a trial of the OX40 agonist ivuxolimab. The source is an adult with an advanced solid tumor such as melanoma, head and neck, liver or kidney cancer. The chain has TRBV9 and TRBJ1-1; a possible D gene is TRBD1 (5 bases). The CDR3 nucleotides are TGTGCCAGCAGCGGTTGGACGGTCGGTGGGGGGGCTGAAGCTTTCTTT. Translated: CASSGWTVGGGAEAFF.